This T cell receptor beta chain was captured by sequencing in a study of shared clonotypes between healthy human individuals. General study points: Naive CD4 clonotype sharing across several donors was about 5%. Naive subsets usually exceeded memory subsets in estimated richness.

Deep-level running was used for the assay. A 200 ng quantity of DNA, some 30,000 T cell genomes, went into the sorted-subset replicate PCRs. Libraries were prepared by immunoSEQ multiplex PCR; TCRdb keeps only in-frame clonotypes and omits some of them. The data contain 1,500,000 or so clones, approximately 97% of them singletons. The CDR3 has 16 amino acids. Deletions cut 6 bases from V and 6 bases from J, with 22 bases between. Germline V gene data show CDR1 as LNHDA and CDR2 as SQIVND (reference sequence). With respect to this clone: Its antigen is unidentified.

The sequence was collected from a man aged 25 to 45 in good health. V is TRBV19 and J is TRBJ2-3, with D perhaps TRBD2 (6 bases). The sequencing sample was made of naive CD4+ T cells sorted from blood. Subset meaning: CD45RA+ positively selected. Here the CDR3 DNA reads TGTGCCAGTAGGAGGTCTAGCACTTCTGGAGGGGATACGCAGTATTTT. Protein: CASRRSSTSGGDTQYF.